Here is one T cell receptor (beta chain) with its context. Its antigen is unidentified. Trimming removed 4 bases at V and 7 bases at J, with 12 bases between. Germline loops: CDR1 KGHDR, CDR2 SFDVKD. The CDR3 extends over 13 amino acids. Here immunoSEQ multiplex PCR was the method, and the copy in TCRdb shows in-frame clones only, minus some. The table has about 130,000 clones, roughly 88% seen once. These data originate in a study of T cell responses to AZD1222 COVID-19 vaccine. Notes on the study in general: Nearly half of spike-specific TCRs reportedly go after variant regions that carry no mutations.

V usage is TRBV24-1 and J usage is TRBJ1-2, with a possible D match to TRBD1 (5 bases). This material consisted of peripheral blood, taken on day 0 of AZD1222 vaccination. This TCR derives from an adult in good health. Here the CDR3 reads CATSDRESTGYTF. The CDR3 DNA sequence: TGTGCCACCAGTGACAGGGAGTCCACTGGCTACACCTTC.